This entry concerns a single T cell receptor (beta chain). This record comes from a study of T cell changes during pregnancy in multiple sclerosis. Germline V gene lookup returns CDR1 SGHVS and CDR2 FNYEAQ. The CDR3 is 15 amino acids. Between the trimmed V and J ends, which lost 5 bases and 6 bases, there was a span of 19 bases. The method was immunoSEQ multiplex PCR; TCRdb's version includes in-frame clones alone and lacks a portion of them. This table has 100,000 to 130,000 clones, around 90% appearing once. The chain employs TRBV7-6 and TRBJ1-1, with TRBD1 as a possible D gene (5 bases). The origin of this receptor is a female donor in good health, enrolled as a control in a pregnancy study. The source was peripheral blood, collected in the third trimester of pregnancy. CDR3 residues: CASSPGAGSVAEAFF. The CDR3 DNA reads TGTGCCAGCAGCCCCGGAGCAGGGTCCGTTGCTGAAGCTTTCTTT.